One sample yielded the 20 T cell receptor beta chains listed below, sequenced in a study of blood T cell repertoires in COVID-19. Profiling relied on immunoSEQ multiplex PCR, and the TCRdb table lists in-frame clones only, not all of them. The sample includes roughly 670,000 clones, just under 90% seen only once; the top ten take roughly 0.26%. Material: peripheral blood. The receptor source for this set is a woman in her late teens or twenties with acute or convalescent COVID-19.

V is TRBV10-2 and J is TRBJ1-6; D is possibly TRBD1 (5 bases). Germline CDR1 is WSHSY and CDR2 is SAAADI. This CDR3 spans 16 amino acids. V lost 0 bases and J lost 10, with 16 bases in between. CDR3: CASSESGQRGLSPLHF. CDR3 coding DNA: TGCGCCAGCAGTGAGTCAGGACAAAGAGGATTGTCACCCCTCCACTTT.

The chain's CDR3 is CASSRGLEAYTDTQYF. CDR3 bases: TGTGCCAGCAGTAGGGGACTCGAAGCCTACACAGATACGCAGTATTTT. This sequence joins TRBV2 and TRBJ2-3; TRBD2 is a possible D gene (6 bases). There are 16 residues in the CDR3. Germline-derived CDR1 and CDR2 are SNHLY and FYNNEI. Deletions cut 5 bases from V and 2 bases from J, with 17 bases between.

The chain couples TRBV11-2 to TRBJ1-6, with 11 bases fitting TRBD1. The CDR3 loop spans 16 amino acids. Trimming removed 5 bases from V and 8 bases from J; junction bases left unmatched: 8. From germline, CDR1 is SGHAT and CDR2 FQNNGV. In nucleotides, the CDR3 is TGTGCCAGCAGCCTACGGGACAGGGGGTCCCATTCACCCCTCCACTTT. This codes for CASSLRDRGSHSPLHF.

The CDR3 nucleotides are TGCGCCAGCAGCTTGAAGGGGCTGGGGGGAGGTATCACTGAAGCTTTCTTT. This encodes CASSLKGLGGGITEAFF. This chain joins TRBV5-1 and TRBJ1-1; a possible D gene is TRBD1 (5 bases). The germline V gene encodes CDR1 SGHRS and CDR2 YFSETQ. Trimming took 1 base from V and 4 from J, leaving 20 bases between them. This CDR3 is built from 17 residues.

The CDR3 loop is CASSFSAGVRADTQYF. The CDR3 coding sequence is TGTGCCAGCAGTTTCTCCGCGGGGGTGAGGGCAGATACGCAGTATTTT. The chain carries TRBV27 and TRBJ2-3; 7 bases fit TRBD2. The V gene end was trimmed by 3 bases and the J gene end by 4 bases; junction bases not matched to a gene: 10. In germline, CDR1 is MNHEY, CDR2 SMNVEV (reference sequence). The CDR3 has 16 residues.

The chain uses TRBV15 and TRBJ1-4; TRBD1 might be the D (5 bases). Germline values: CDR1 LNHNV, CDR2 YYDKDF (reference sequence). The ends were cut back, 0 bases at V and 4 bases at J, with 12 bases in the middle. The CDR3 runs 16 residues. CDR3 nucleotides: TGTGCCACCAGCAGAGACCGGACGGACATTAATGAAAAACTGTTTTTT. Protein sequence: CATSRDRTDINEKLFF.

The sample holds one count of this clone. The genes are TRBV7-9 and TRBJ1-6; D remains unclear. The CDR3 has 15 amino acids. Looked up from germline, CDR1 is SEHNR and CDR2 is FQNEAQ (reference sequence). V was cut by 5 bases and J by 2 bases, with 10 bases left in between. The CDR3 loop is CASSPPSTYNSPLHF. The CDR3 DNA sequence: TGTGCCAGCAGCCCCCCCTCTACCTATAATTCACCCCTCCACTTT.

The chain carries TRBV19 and TRBJ2-1, with TRBD2 as a possible D gene (6 bases). Trimming removed 6 bases at V and 0 bases at J, with 9 bases between. The CDR3 has 14 amino acids. Per the germline V gene, CDR1 is LNHDA and CDR2 is SQIVND (reference sequence). This CDR3 is CASSVGGSYNEQFF. The CDR3 DNA reads as TGTGCCAGTAGCGTCGGGGGCTCCTACAATGAGCAGTTCTTC. The variable domain in full, with the rest retrieved from reference TRBV19 and TRBJ2-1, is DGGITQSPKYLFRKEGQNVTLSCEQNLNHDAMYWYRQDPGQGLRLIYYSQIVNDFQKGDIAEGYSVSREKKESFPLTVTSAQKNPTAFYLCASSVGGSYNEQFFGPGTRLTVL.

The chain joins TRBV21-1 to TRBJ1-6; the D call of TRBD1 is as the table states it, not checked on the DNA. TRBV21-1 is marked as a pseudogene. The CDR3 has 16 residues. In DNA form, the CDR3 reads TGTGCCAGCAGCAAGAAAAGGAAGACAGCTAATTCACCCCTCCACTTT. Its protein is CASSKKRKTANSPLHF.

As for this clone: Sequence at one end of the junction differs from germline and may be a read error. The chain is built from TRBV5-1 and TRBJ2-7, with TRBD2 as a possible D gene (6 bases). In germline, CDR1 is SGHRS, CDR2 YFSETQ. The CDR3 is made up of 13 amino acids. The CDR3 sequence: CASSLALDYGQYF. CDR3 nucleotide sequence: TGCGCCAGCAGCTTGGCCCTGGACTACGGGCAGTACTTC.

The chain recombines TRBV11-2 with TRBJ1-5; D remains ambiguous. The J call is uncertain, as TRBJ2-3 better fits the DNA end. The CDR3 has 14 amino acids. Germline V gives CDR1 SGHAT, CDR2 FQNNGV. For the CDR3, the DNA is TGTGCCAGCAGCTTATCCCTTAGCAATCAGCCCCAGTATTTT. Translating gives CASSLSLSNQPQYF.

The chain uses TRBV27 and TRBJ1-2; 7 bases line up with TRBD1. This CDR3 is 15 amino acids long. From germline, CDR1 is MNHEY and CDR2 SMNVEV (reference sequence). V trimming: 6 bases; J trimming: 4 bases; junction bases outside the gene matches: 11. The CDR3 reads CASSRQGGSGYGYTF. The CDR3 DNA sequence: TGTGCCAGCAGCCGTCAAGGGGGCTCGGGCTATGGCTACACCTTC.

The chain carries TRBV11-2 and TRBJ2-3, with 11 bases aligning to TRBD2. Germline loops: CDR1 SGHAT, CDR2 FQNNGV. The CDR3 extends over 16 amino acids. Unmatched junction bases numbered 2, after V lost 3 bases and J lost 0 bases. The CDR3 is CASSFLAGGSTDTQYF. In nucleotides, the CDR3 is TGTGCCAGCAGCTTCCTAGCGGGGGGAAGCACAGATACGCAGTATTTT.

The genes are TRBV5-5 and TRBJ1-2, with 7 nucleotides matching TRBD1. The CDR3 loop spans 15 amino acids. The V gene's germline CDR1 is SGHKS and CDR2 YYEKEE (reference sequence). The trim removed 0 bases at V and 2 bases at J, leaving 4 bases unmatched. CDR3 bases: TGTGCCAGCAGCTTGGCCTCGACAGGGAACTATGGCTACACCTTC. This encodes CASSLASTGNYGYTF.

This clone has just a few counts. The genes are TRBV4-1 and TRBJ1-1; TRBD1 is a possible D gene (5 bases). The V end was cut by 0 bases, the J end by 1 base, with 30 bases between. The CDR3 sequence is 22 residues long. Germline loops: CDR1 MGHRA, CDR2 YSYEKL. For the CDR3, the DNA is TGCGCCAGCAGCCAAGATCAGAGGATGGGACTACTGGAGGCAGGGAAGAACACTGAAGCTTTCTTT. Residues: CASSQDQRMGLLEAGKNTEAFF.

The chain has TRBV20-1 and TRBJ1-2; D possibly corresponds to TRBD1 (5 bases). Germline assignment: CDR1 DFQATT and CDR2 SNEGSKA (reference sequence). V was pared by 3 bases and J by 2 bases, with 16 bases between. The CDR3 has 15 amino acids. The CDR3 loop reads CSASLLGRGNYGYTF. DNA of the CDR3: TGCAGTGCTAGTCTCCTCGGTCGGGGGAACTATGGCTACACCTTC.

V is TRBV13 and J is TRBJ2-1, with a possible D match to TRBD1 (6 bases). The CDR3 has 14 residues. CDR1 is PRHDT and CDR2 is FYEKMQ in the germline V gene (reference sequence). Deletions cut 5 bases from V and 6 bases from J, with 14 bases between. The CDR3: CASSIQQGGNEQFF. The CDR3 nucleotides are TGTGCCAGCAGCATACAACAGGGCGGCAATGAGCAGTTCTTC. The entire variable domain, with the rest obtained from reference TRBV13 and TRBJ2-1, is as follows: AAGVIQSPRHLIKEKRETATLKCYPIPRHDTVYWYQQGPGQDPQFLISFYEKMQSDKGSIPDRFSAQQFSDYHSELNMSSLELGDSALYFCASSIQQGGNEQFFGPGTRLTVL.

This chain's CDR3 is CASSLSRVLNTEAFF. CDR3 nucleotide sequence: TGCGCCAGCAGCTTGAGCCGGGTACTGAACACTGAAGCTTTCTTT. The rearrangement uses TRBV5-1 and TRBJ1-1; D is ambiguous. There are 15 residues in the CDR3. The V end was cut by 1 base, the J end by 0 bases, with 10 bases between. Germline CDR1 SGHRS, CDR2 YFSETQ.

The rearrangement links TRBV13 to TRBJ2-3; tentative D call: TRBD2 (6 bases). The V end lost 1 base, the J end lost 6 bases, and 11 bases lay between the germline ends. From germline, CDR1 is PRHDT and CDR2 FYEKMQ (reference sequence). The CDR3 consists of 14 residues. The CDR3 DNA follows: TGTGCCAGCAGCTTAGCCGCGACTAGGGATACGCAGTATTTT. The encoded protein is CASSLAATRDTQYF.

The rearrangement links TRBV15 to TRBJ1-1; D remains ambiguous. The CDR3 is made up of 14 amino acids. Germline V gives CDR1 LNHNV, CDR2 YYDKDF (reference sequence). Trimming cost V 1 base and J 1 base, with 7 bases left between them. The CDR3 region has the DNA TGTGCCACCAGCAGAGCCGACACGAACACTGAAGCTTTCTTT. Protein product: CATSRADTNTEAFF. The full variable domain, its missing parts supplied by reference TRBV15 and TRBJ1-1, is DAMVIQNPRYQVTQFGKPVTLSCSQTLNHNVMYWYQQKSSQAPKLLFHYYDKDFNNEADTPDNFQSRRPNTSFCFLDIRSPGLGDTAMYLCATSRADTNTEAFFGQGTRLTVV.